This TCR beta chain comes out of a study of a mutant IDH1 vaccine in newly diagnosed glioma. As for the study in general: Earlier treatment was radiotherapy, temozolomide, or both, with most getting both.

Time point described: week 47, end of study. Every vaccine dose comprised 300 ug of mutant IDH1 20-mer peptide plus topical imiquimod. Trimming took off 3 bases at V and 11 bases at J, with 10 bases between the two ends. Germline lookup yields CDR1 MDHEN and CDR2 SYDVKM. The CDR3 has 11 amino acids. Generated by immunoSEQ multiplex PCR, the TCRdb table keeps only in-frame clones and is missing some. The sample lists fewer than 85,000 clones; roughly four fifths were seen once. On this clone itself: Its antigen remains unknown.

The sequences come from PBMCs, collected from a glioma patient whose treatment included an IDH1 peptide vaccine. The origin of this receptor is a man in his forties with glioma. The chain combines TRBV28 with TRBJ1-1; the D gene is possibly TRBD1 (5 bases). In DNA, the CDR3 is TGTGCCAGCAGTTTGCAGGGCGAGGCTTTCTTT. It translates to CASSLQGEAFF.